The 5 T cell receptor beta chains given below trace back to one sample, sequenced in a study of shared clonotypes between healthy human individuals. TCRdb's copy holds only in-frame clones and misses some; the assay was immunoSEQ multiplex PCR. The data hold under 1,100,000 clones, with around four fifths observed a single time. The material sequenced was memory CD4+ T cells sorted from blood. As for subset: CD45RA-negative fraction. These receptors were obtained from a man in his late teens or twenties in good health.

A single count supports this clone. This chain connects TRBV5-6 to TRBJ2-1; D gene unclear. The V gene's germline CDR1 is SGHDT and CDR2 YYEEEE. V dropped 5 bases and J dropped 2 bases, with 20 bases sitting between them. The length of the CDR3 is 17 residues. This chain's CDR3 is CASSQAGHNTPYNEQFF. CDR3 nucleotides: TGTGCCAGCAGTCAAGCTGGGCATAATACGCCCTACAATGAGCAGTTCTTC. The complete variable domain, with remaining parts taken from reference TRBV5-6 and TRBJ2-1, reads DAGVTQSPTHLIKTRGQQVTLRCSPKSGHDTVSWYQQALGQGPQFIFQYYEEEERQRGNFPDRFSGHQFPNYSSELNVNALLLGDSALYLCASSQAGHNTPYNEQFFGPGTRLTVL.

The rearrangement joins TRBV5-4 to TRBJ2-1, with a tentative D call TRBD1 (5 bases). CDR1 is SGHNT and CDR2 is YYREEE in the germline V gene (reference sequence). V was trimmed by 4 bases and J by 9 bases, leaving 14 bases between them. The CDR3 contains 13 residues. Here the CDR3 reads CASSPDSPGEQFF. For the CDR3, the DNA is TGTGCCAGCAGCCCTGACAGTCCGGGTGAGCAGTTCTTC.

The chain is built from TRBV29-1 and TRBJ1-6, with unresolved D. This CDR3 contains 14 residues. Trimming took off 4 bases at V and 6 bases at J, with 13 bases between the two ends. Per germline, CDR1 SQVTM and CDR2 ANQGSEA. CDR3 amino acids: CSVAISYFNSPLHF. The CDR3 DNA reads as TGCAGCGTTGCGATCAGCTACTTTAATTCACCCCTCCACTTT. Filled out from reference TRBV29-1 and TRBJ1-6, the complete variable domain reads SAVISQKPSRDICQRGTSLTIQCQVDSQVTMMFWYRQQPGQSLTLIATANQGSEATYESGFVIDKFPISRPNLTFSTLTVSNMSPEDSSIYLCSVAISYFNSPLHFGNGTRLTVT.

This chain links TRBV11-3 with TRBJ2-1; D is perhaps TRBD1 or TRBD2 (6 bases each). V was pared by 1 base and J by 10 bases, with 23 bases between. From germline, CDR1 is SGHNT and CDR2 YENEEA. CDR3 length: 17 amino acids. The CDR3 sequence: CASSLGLGGAKGGEQFF. CDR3 nucleotides: TGTGCCAGCAGCTTAGGACTCGGCGGGGCCAAAGGGGGGGAGCAGTTCTTC.

The chain is built from TRBV7-9 and TRBJ2-5; D gene uncertain. The V and J ends lost 2 bases and 2 bases respectively, with 12 bases between them. Germline V gene sequence: CDR1 SEHNR, CDR2 FQNEAQ (reference sequence). This CDR3 is built from 15 residues. CDR3 DNA: TGTGCCAGCAGCTTACCCCGGGCCACACAAGAGACCCAGTACTTC. This translates into CASSLPRATQETQYF.